A few counts support the clone carrying this T cell receptor beta chain. This sample is drawn from a study of molecular identifiers for immune sequencing clone quantification. V shed 6 bases, J shed 0 bases, and the junction held 8 bases outside the gene matches. The CDR3 is 15 amino acids. Germline CDR1 is MNHEY and CDR2 is SMNVEV (reference sequence). In preparing bulk TCR libraries, previously described methods and listed TCR primers were used. TCRdb passed the PCR reads through MiXCR, listing each CDR3 protein once. The table has 85,000 to 100,000 distinct CDR3 sequences, under 25% seen once. Sequenced sample: naive CD8+ T cells from blood, with Jurkat cell RNA spiked in. Subset of the sample: FACS-sorted CD8+CD4-CCR7+CD45RA+ naive T cells. The rearrangement uses TRBV27 and TRBJ2-7; 7 bases are shared with TRBD2. The receptor's source is a human donor in good health. Some libraries in this study had Jurkat cell RNA spiked in. The CDR3, as DNA: TGTGCCAGCAGACCGACTAGCCCGAGCTCCTACGAGCAGTACTTC. Protein product: CASRPTSPSSYEQYF.